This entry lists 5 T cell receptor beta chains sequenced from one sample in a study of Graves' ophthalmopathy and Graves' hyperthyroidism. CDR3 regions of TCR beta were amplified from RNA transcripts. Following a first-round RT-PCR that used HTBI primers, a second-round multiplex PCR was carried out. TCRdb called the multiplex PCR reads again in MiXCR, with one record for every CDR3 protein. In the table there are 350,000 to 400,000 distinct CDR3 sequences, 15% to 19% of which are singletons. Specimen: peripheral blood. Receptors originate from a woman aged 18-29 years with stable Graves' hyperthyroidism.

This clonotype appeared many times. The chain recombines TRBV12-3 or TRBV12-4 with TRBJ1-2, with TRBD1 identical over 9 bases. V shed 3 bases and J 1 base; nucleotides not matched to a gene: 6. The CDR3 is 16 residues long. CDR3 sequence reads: CASSFLRQGGNYGYTF. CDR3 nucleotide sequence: TGTGCCAGCAGTTTTCTGCGACAGGGGGGTAACTATGGCTACACCTTC.

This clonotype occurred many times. CDR3 region: CASSRTGGYGYTF. In DNA form, the CDR3 reads TGTGCCAGCTCCCGGACAGGGGGCTATGGCTACACCTTC. This chain links TRBV6-1 with TRBJ1-2; TRBD1 agrees at 10 bases. Germline assignment: CDR1 MNHNS and CDR2 SASEGT. The CDR3 length is 13 residues. The V segment lost 8 bases and the J segment 4 bases; nucleotides outside the gene matches: 4.

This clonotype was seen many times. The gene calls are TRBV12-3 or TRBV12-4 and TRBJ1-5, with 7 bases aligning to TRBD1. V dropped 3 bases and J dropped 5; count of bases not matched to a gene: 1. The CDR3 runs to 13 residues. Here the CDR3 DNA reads TGTGCCAGCAGTTTCGGGACAGATCAGCCCCAGCATTTT. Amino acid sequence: CASSFGTDQPQHF.

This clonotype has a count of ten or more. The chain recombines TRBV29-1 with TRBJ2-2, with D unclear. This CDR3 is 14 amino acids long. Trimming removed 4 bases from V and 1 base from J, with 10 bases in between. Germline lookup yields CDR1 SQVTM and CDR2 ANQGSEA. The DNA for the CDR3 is TGCAGCGTTGGGGTGGACGGGAACACCGGGGAGCTGTTTTTT. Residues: CSVGVDGNTGELFF.

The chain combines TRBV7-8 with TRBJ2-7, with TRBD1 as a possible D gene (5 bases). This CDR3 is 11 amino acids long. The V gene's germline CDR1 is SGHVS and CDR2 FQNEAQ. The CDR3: CGTDSSYEQYF. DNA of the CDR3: TGTGGGACCGACAGCTCCTACGAGCAGTACTTC.